This TCR beta chain derives from a study of blood T cell repertoires in COVID-19. Study as a whole: Acute-phase and convalescent COVID-19 samples originated in the United States, Italy and Spain. The cDNA or gDNA used as material had been derived from T cells, B-cell-depleted T cells, or PBMCs.

The germline V and J ends were trimmed by 8 bases and 5 bases, with 16 bases remaining between them. CDR1 is SNHLY, CDR2 FYNNEI, per germline. The CDR3 loop spans 14 amino acids. In the source study's methods: Amplification from reference gene primers served as the basis for estimated nucleated cell counts. Measured with immunoSEQ multiplex PCR; TCRdb has only the in-frame clones, and not every one. V, J and clone size derive from that table, while D and trimming were established from the DNA sequence. The sample lists tens of thousands of clones, around 88% seen once, with approximately 20% in the top ten.

The rearrangement uses TRBV2 and TRBJ1-5, with a possible D match to TRBD1 (5 bases). Sequenced material: peripheral blood. This TCR was sampled from a woman aged 80 or over with acute or convalescent COVID-19. The CDR3 is CASRLTGGYQPQHF. The CDR3 coding sequence is TGTGCCAGCCGATTAACGGGGGGGTATCAGCCCCAGCATTTT.